The sequence of this T cell receptor beta chain was determined in a study of blood T cell repertoires in COVID-19 (TCRdb year 2020). Study-level background: The collaborator samples originated in the United States, Italy and Spain and spanned the acute and convalescent phases of COVID-19. The prospective study material was composed of cDNA or gDNA derived from T cells, B-cell-depleted T cells, or PBMCs. Subjects who had been exposed to COVID-19, were actively infected with it, or had recovered from it provided the deeply sampled blood TCRbeta repertoires that made up the dataset. A freely available public database, intended as a resource for researchers studying the immune response to SARS-CoV-2, is where the repertoires were released. The samples were drawn from the first 160 participants of the ongoing ImmuneRACE study and from over a thousand subjects provided by 6 global collaborators. The sample metadata nearly always contained a de-identified subject ID, COVID-19 status, age in years and sex. Where available, HLA class I and class II types were obtained from metadata supplied by the sample provider rather than from assay-based typing. Results the study describes overall, beyond this receptor: How much clinical and demographic metadata was included differed by source and by participant, and the metadata was provided uncurated.

The immunoSEQ Assay, a bias-controlled multiplex PCR, was used to amplify TCRbeta CDR3 regions from genomic DNA. As for how the authors treated the data: The number of nucleated cells in each sample was estimated from the amplification of reference gene primers within the assay. Sequence reads were collapsed and filtered to measure the absolute abundance of every unique TCRbeta CDR3 rearrangement. For each sample, productive Simpson clonality was calculated as the square root of Simpson's diversity index across productive rearrangements. TCRdb mirrors the immuneACCESS table, restricted to in-frame sequences. Some clones are absent from its copies; in checked studies, under half trace to an unresolved V gene, and the reason for the others is unknown. Clone size and V and J calls were adopted from that table, with D and trimming inferred from the DNA. This sample is represented by about 14,000 clones; roughly 82% of them were singletons. The ten largest clonotypes hold over 25% of the sample.

On this clone itself: Its antigen specificity is not known. The record has no base qualities; no much larger clone is one base away.

V trim: 0 bases; J trim: 0 bases; unmatched bases: 12. According to the germline V gene, CDR1 reads MNHEY and CDR2 reads SVGEGT. The CDR3 covers 20 residues, taking in both the cysteine and the phenylalanine. Just CDR3 DNA is preserved here, 60 bases in frame from base 1. The collaborating institutions used their own protocols to collect whole blood in K2EDTA tubes. Collaborator samples were shipped for TCRbeta analysis as frozen whole blood, isolated PBMCs, or DNA extracted from either sample type. This receptor was obtained from a woman between 45 and 65 years old with active or convalescent COVID-19. Material for sequencing was peripheral blood. The chain links TRBV6-2 or TRBV6-3 with TRBJ2-3; 10 bases in the middle match TRBD2. This receptor has the CDR3 CASSYSSKASGGLSTDTQYF. The DNA sequence is given as TGTGCCAGCAGTTACTCGAGTAAGGCTAGCGGGGGCCTAAGCACAGATACGCAGTATTTT.